This entry describes one T cell receptor (beta chain). The V end was cut by 2 bases, the J end by 0 bases, with 7 bases between. CDR1 SGHRS and CDR2 YFSETQ come from the germline V gene. CDR3 length: 14 residues. These data belong to a study of T cell responses to AZD1222 COVID-19 vaccine. Using immunoSEQ multiplex PCR, the repertoire was profiled, and TCRdb retains in-frame clones only, with some absent. The table records nearly 110,000 clones, roughly 90% of them present only once. The chain is built from TRBV5-1 and TRBJ2-3; D ambiguous. Sequences were derived from peripheral blood, sampled on day 0 of AZD1222 vaccination. The source is an adult in good health. The CDR3 region has the DNA TGCGCCAGCAGCTTCGCCCAGAGCACAGATACGCAGTATTTT. Translation gives CASSFAQSTDTQYF.